Presented here are 17 T cell receptor beta chains from one specimen sequenced in a study of shared clonotypes between healthy human individuals. Produced via immunoSEQ multiplex PCR; TCRdb's table is partial and in-frame only. This sample has about 1.5 million clones, with around 97% found just once. Input material: naive CD4+ T cells sorted from blood. Subset specified: CD45RA+ positively selected. Source of these receptors: a man aged 25 to 40 in good health.

In its sample, this clone was seen once. The chain employs TRBV4-3 and TRBJ2-3, with D possibly being TRBD1 or TRBD2 (5 bases each). From germline, CDR1 is LGHNA and CDR2 YSLEER. The CDR3 extends over 14 amino acids. The V end was cut by 1 base, the J end by 5 bases, with 10 bases between. This chain's CDR3 is CASSQVGGGDTQYF. CDR3 nucleotide sequence: TGCGCCAGCAGCCAAGTTGGGGGTGGAGATACGCAGTATTTT.

V is TRBV18 and J is TRBJ2-7; TRBD2 agrees at 7 bases. V dropped 3 bases and J dropped 2; count of bases not matched to a gene: 13. Germline CDR1 is KGHSH and CDR2 is LQKENI. The CDR3 has 17 amino acids. CDR3 sequence: CASSPRMTAGNPYEQYF. The DNA of the CDR3 is TGTGCCAGCTCACCGCGGATGACAGCGGGAAACCCCTACGAGCAGTACTTC.

The chain links TRBV5-1 to TRBJ2-5; 9 bases are a match to TRBD2. V shed 3 bases and J 4 bases; nucleotides not matched to a gene: 13. Per germline, CDR1 SGHRS and CDR2 YFSETQ. This CDR3 region has 17 residues. In DNA, the CDR3 is TGCGCCAGCAGCTGGCGGGGACTAGCTGGCGGTGGAGAGACCCAGTACTTC. Translation: CASSWRGLAGGGETQYF.

This chain joins TRBV4-3 and TRBJ2-3; weak D call: TRBD1 (5 bases). V was clipped by 1 base and J by 8 bases, with 10 bases between them. The CDR3 has 13 residues. Germline V CDR1 and CDR2: LGHNA, YSLEER. The CDR3 bases are TGCGCCAGCAGCCAAGGGCAGGGTTTTACGCAGTATTTT. Translated, it gives CASSQGQGFTQYF.

Points on this clone: The sample holds other DNA sequences that translate to the same CDR3. The chain employs TRBV29-1 and TRBJ2-7; a weak D match, TRBD1 (6 bases). CDR3 length: 11 residues. Germline V gene sequence: CDR1 SQVTM, CDR2 ANQGSEA. The V end was cut by 4 bases, the J end by 4 bases, with 8 bases between. This CDR3 reads CSVGQVYEQYF. CDR3 DNA: TGCAGCGTTGGACAGGTTTACGAGCAGTACTTC.

V is TRBV11-2 and J is TRBJ2-1, with D uncertain. The V end was cut by 6 bases, the J end by 4 bases, with 16 bases between. Germline V gene sequence: CDR1 SGHAT, CDR2 FQNNGV. This CDR3 contains 15 residues. CDR3 residues: CASRSGTSSYNEQFF. The CDR3, as DNA: TGTGCCAGCAGATCAGGTACAAGTAGTTACAATGAGCAGTTCTTC. Together with reference TRBV11-2 and TRBJ2-1, the CDR3 gives the full variable domain: EAGVAQSPRYKIIEKRQSVAFWCNPISGHATLYWYQQILGQGPKLLIQFQNNGVVDDSQLPKDRFSAERLKGVDSTLKIQPAKLEDSAVYLCASRSGTSSYNEQFFGPGTRLTVL.

The V gene is TRBV6-5, the J gene TRBJ2-7, with a possible D match to TRBD2 (5 bases). There are 16 residues in the CDR3. V was trimmed by 0 bases and J by 2 bases, leaving 14 bases between them. Germline V gene data show CDR1 as MNHEY and CDR2 as SVGAGI. The CDR3 DNA is TGTGCCAGCAGTTACTCCCGGAGGCCTGTCCCCTACGAGCAGTACTTC. Translation gives CASSYSRRPVPYEQYF.

V usage is TRBV5-4 and J usage is TRBJ2-2; TRBD1 aligns across 9 bases. The CDR3 extends over 15 amino acids. Germline trimming cut 6 bases from V and 8 bases from J; bases unmatched to any gene: 11. Germline CDR1 SGHNT, CDR2 YYREEE (reference sequence). CDR3 amino acids: CASKGQGPSPGELFF. CDR3 coding DNA: TGTGCCAGCAAAGGACAGGGGCCATCCCCGGGGGAGCTGTTTTTT.

This clone was counted only a few times. The chain recombines TRBV5-5 with TRBJ2-7; a possible D gene is TRBD1 (5 bases). Between the trimmed V and J ends, which lost 0 bases and 3 bases, there was a span of 7 bases. The CDR3 sequence is 13 residues long. CDR1 and CDR2 from the germline V gene are SGHKS and YYEKEE (reference sequence). CDR3 DNA sequence: TGTGCCAGCAGCTTGGTACAGGACTACGAGCAGTACTTC. It specifies CASSLVQDYEQYF.

This chain joins TRBV25-1 and TRBJ2-1, with 9 bases identical to TRBD2. The V gene end was trimmed by 3 bases and the J gene end by 5 bases; junction bases not matched to a gene: 2. CDR1 MGHDK and CDR2 SYGVNS come from the germline V gene. The CDR3 is 14 residues long. The CDR3 DNA follows: TGTGCCAGCAGTGATACTAGCGGGCACAATGAGCAGTTCTTC. Encoded protein: CASSDTSGHNEQFF.

The genes are TRBV2 and TRBJ2-5; D gene uncertain. Between the trimmed V and J ends, which lost 5 bases and 1 base, there was a span of 11 bases. The CDR3 contains 14 residues. Germline CDR1 is SNHLY and CDR2 is FYNNEI. The CDR3 bases are TGTGCCAGCAGTCTACGGACGGTCCAAGAGACCCAGTACTTC. Protein: CASSLRTVQETQYF. Complete variable domain (other parts from reference TRBV2 and TRBJ2-5): EPEVTQTPSHQVTQMGQEVILRCVPISNHLYFYWYRQILGQKVEFLVSFYNNEISEKSEIFDDQFSVERPDGSNFTLKIRSTKLEDSAMYFCASSLRTVQETQYFGPGTRLLVL.

The rearrangement joins TRBV6-4 to TRBJ2-3; D not certain. In germline, CDR1 is MRHNA, CDR2 SNTAGT. The CDR3 spans 14 residues. Trimming stripped 2 bases from V and 0 bases from J, with 6 bases between. This CDR3 reads CASSDVDSTDTQYF. The CDR3 DNA reads as TGTGCCAGCAGTGACGTGGACAGCACAGATACGCAGTATTTT.

The chain recombines TRBV5-1 with TRBJ2-2, with TRBD1 as a possible D gene (6 bases). The CDR3 is made up of 14 amino acids. The germline V and J ends were trimmed by 5 bases and 4 bases, with 12 bases remaining between them. CDR1 and CDR2 (germline): SGHRS, YFSETQ. The CDR3 spells CASRNLGGTGELFF. The CDR3 DNA sequence: TGCGCCAGCAGGAACCTAGGGGGCACCGGGGAGCTGTTTTTT.

The chain links TRBV9 to TRBJ2-1; D call uncertain. V dropped 3 bases and J dropped 0 bases, with 13 bases sitting between them. CDR3 length: 16 residues. Germline CDR1 is SGDLS and CDR2 is YYNGEE. Here the CDR3 DNA reads TGTGCCAGCAGCGCCCACGGCGTCGGCTCCTACAATGAGCAGTTCTTC. Its translation: CASSAHGVGSYNEQFF.

The chain joins TRBV28 to TRBJ2-1; 9 bases align to TRBD2. This CDR3 has 16 residues. The trim removed 2 bases at V and 7 bases at J, leaving 9 bases unmatched. Looked up from germline, CDR1 is MDHEN and CDR2 is SYDVKM. In DNA, the CDR3 is TGTGCCAGCAGTTTAGTAACGGGACTAGCATCTAATGAGCAGTTCTTC. This encodes CASSLVTGLASNEQFF.

The V call is TRBV7-9, the J call TRBJ2-3; D is perhaps TRBD2 (6 bases). Trimming removed 1 base from V and 4 bases from J, with 12 bases in between. The germline V gene encodes CDR1 SEHNR and CDR2 FQNEAQ (reference sequence). This CDR3 is built from 15 residues. CDR3 loop: CASSLGLVLADTQYF. The CDR3 nucleotides read TGTGCCAGCAGCTTAGGACTAGTCCTGGCAGATACGCAGTATTTT.

This clone appeared once. The chain recombines TRBV7-8 with TRBJ2-1, with D maybe TRBD1 (5 bases). This CDR3 has 14 amino acids. Trimming cost V 0 bases and J 7 bases, with 10 bases left between them. CDR1 and CDR2 from the germline V gene are SGHVS and FQNEAQ. The CDR3 DNA reads TGTGCCAGCAGCTTAGCGCTACAGGTGAATGAGCAGTTCTTC. It codes for CASSLALQVNEQFF. Full variable domain (remainder filled in from reference TRBV7-8 and TRBJ2-1): GAGVSQSPRYKVAKRGQDVALRCDPISGHVSLFWYQQALGQGPEFLTYFQNEAQLDKSGLPSDRFFAERPEGSVSTLKIQRTQQEDSAVYLCASSLALQVNEQFFGPGTRLTVL.